The source of this T cell receptor beta chain is a study of OX40 agonist ivuxolimab in advanced cancers. On the study more broadly: Enrollees could have had prior anti-PD-1, anti-PD-L1 or anti-CTLA-4 therapy, which 40% had received. Study-wide results and caveats: Near-lowest levels of clonal expansion characterized partial responders at 0.1-3.0 mg/kg.

V was shortened by 3 bases and J by 3 bases, with 18 bases between the two germline ends. Germline V gene sequence: CDR1 SGHAT, CDR2 FQDESV (reference sequence). CDR3 size: 17 residues. Concerning this clone: The antigen is unknown.

TCRdb keeps only in-frame clones here, not all; method: immunoSEQ multiplex PCR. Of some 84,000 clones listed, approximately 90% are singletons. This receptor was taken from an adult with an advanced solid tumor such as melanoma, head and neck, liver or kidney cancer. The sequencing used CD4+ or CD8+ T cells sorted from blood, collected in a trial of the OX40 agonist ivuxolimab. V usage is TRBV11-1 and J usage is TRBJ2-1; perhaps TRBD2 as D (6 bases). The CDR3 DNA reads TGTGCCAGCAGCTTGTCGGGGTGGGAGGTAGGCTACAATGAGCAGTTCTTC. This gives the protein CASSLSGWEVGYNEQFF.